The 9 T cell receptor beta chains below all came from one sample that was sequenced in a study of T-cell memory formation after mild COVID-19. TCRdb recomputed calls from the 5' RACE reads with MiXCR, one row per CDR3 protein. The profile shows hundreds of thousands of distinct CDR3 sequences, roughly 18% of them singletons. The sequencing input was PBMCs or a T cell subset sorted from them (not recorded which). These receptors came from an adult woman who had mild COVID-19 (a few samples of this study predate the infection). Cell type and time point are not known.

The chain is built from TRBV4-2 and TRBJ2-7; a possible D gene is TRBD2 (5 bases). Trimming stripped 0 bases from V and 7 bases from J, with 13 bases between. The CDR3 is 14 amino acids. Germline loops: CDR1 LGHNA, CDR2 YNFKEQ. The CDR3 DNA is TGTGCCAGCAGCCAAGATGAGGGTTCGGGGGAGCAGTACTTC. Protein: CASSQDEGSGEQYF.

This clonotype occurred many times. The chain links TRBV7-9 to TRBJ2-7, with D perhaps matching TRBD2 (5 bases). CDR1 and CDR2 (germline): SEHNR, FQNEAQ (reference sequence). The CDR3 covers 12 residues. V lost 3 bases, J lost 3 bases, and 6 bases lay in between. CDR3 DNA sequence: TGTGCCAGCAGCTTTAGCGTCTACGAGCAGTACTTC. Protein sequence: CASSFSVYEQYF. The complete variable domain, with remaining parts taken from reference TRBV7-9 and TRBJ2-7, reads DTGVSQNPRHKITKRGQNVTFRCDPISEHNRLYWYRQTLGQGPEFLTYFQNEAQLEKSRLLSDRFSAERPKGSFSTLEIQRTEQGDSAMYLCASSFSVYEQYFGPGTRLTVT.

This chain connects TRBV7-9 to TRBJ2-6, with D tentatively TRBD1 (6 bases). The CDR3 sequence is 17 residues long. The germline CDR1 and CDR2 sequences are SEHNR and FQNEAQ (reference sequence). Trimming removed 3 bases at V and 0 bases at J, with 12 bases between. CDR3 loop: CASSFGQYLSGANVLTF. CDR3 nucleotides: TGTGCCAGCAGCTTCGGACAGTATCTCTCTGGGGCCAACGTCCTGACTTTC.

This clonotype came up a few times. The J gene is TRBJ2-3, the V gene TRBV4-2, with TRBD2 matching 10 bases. With V trimmed by 0 bases and J by 5 bases, 8 bases remained unmatched. Germline CDR1 is LGHNA and CDR2 is YNFKEQ. This CDR3 comprises 17 residues. CDR3 DNA sequence: TGTGCCAGCAGCCAAGATGGGCTAGCGGGAGCTGTAGATACGCAGTATTTT. Translated: CASSQDGLAGAVDTQYF.

This clonotype has more than one count but fewer than ten. The chain links TRBV29-1 to TRBJ2-7, with 9 bases that match TRBD1. This CDR3 comprises 13 residues. Germline values: CDR1 SQVTM, CDR2 ANQGSEA. The V and J ends lost 6 bases and 6 bases, in that order; junction bases with no gene match: 9. CDR3 DNA: TGCAGCGTGTGGGACAGGGATTTTGCCGAGCAGTACTTC. Encoded protein: CSVWDRDFAEQYF.

The chain links TRBV10-3 to TRBJ2-7; the D gene is possibly TRBD1 (6 bases). The germline gives CDR1 ENHRY, CDR2 SYGVKD. This CDR3 has 15 amino acids. V was clipped by 1 base and J by 2 bases, with 12 bases between them. CDR3: CAISELTGLPYEQYF. The CDR3 DNA reads TGTGCCATCAGTGAGTTAACAGGGCTCCCCTACGAGCAGTACTTC.

This clonotype was recorded many times. The chain employs TRBV20-1 and TRBJ2-7; TRBD1 matches at 8 bases. From germline, CDR1 is DFQATT and CDR2 SNEGSKA (reference sequence). The junction had 9 bases not matched to a gene; V was cut back by 5 bases and J by 3 bases. The CDR3 contains 14 residues. The CDR3 DNA follows: TGCAGTGCTGAAGACTGGACAGGGAGCTACGAGCAGTACTTC. Residues: CSAEDWTGSYEQYF.

This clonotype was picked up a small number of times. The chain combines TRBV19 with TRBJ2-3; 10 nucleotides match TRBD2. There are 19 residues in the CDR3. CDR1 is LNHDA, CDR2 SQIVND, per germline (reference sequence). With 6 bases clipped from V and 2 bases from J, the junction kept 17 bases outside the gene matches. In DNA form, the CDR3 reads TGTGCCAGTAGGGCCAACCCCGGCCTAGCGGGGGCTCCCACAGATACGCAGTATTTT. This codes for CASRANPGLAGAPTDTQYF.

The table lists this clonotype with a few counts. The gene calls are TRBV7-2 and TRBJ2-3, with 8 bases that match TRBD2. Per germline, CDR1 SGHTA and CDR2 FQGNSA. This CDR3 is 15 amino acids long. V lost 7 bases to trimming and J lost 2 bases; unmatched junction nucleotides: 8. CDR3 amino acids: CASKRLAWDTDTQYF. CDR3 DNA: TGTGCCAGCAAAAGACTAGCGTGGGACACAGATACGCAGTATTTT.